The 9 T cell receptor beta chains below come from one sample, sequenced in a study of T cell responses to AZD1222 COVID-19 vaccine. Clones were read by immunoSEQ multiplex PCR, and TCRdb kept only the in-frame ones, dropping some. The table has 75,000 or so clones, approximately 90% seen once. The sequencing used peripheral blood, collected 28 days after the second AZD1222 dose. The receptors shown here come from an adult who received the AZD1222 COVID-19 vaccine.

V and J are TRBV28 and TRBJ1-1; no reliable D call. The CDR3 runs 13 residues. The V end lost 6 bases, the J end lost 1 base, and 9 bases lay between the germline ends. CDR1 is MDHEN and CDR2 is SYDVKM in the germline V gene. For the CDR3, the DNA is TGTGCCAGCAGCCAAGTGGGGAACACTGAAGCTTTCTTT. The encoded protein is CASSQVGNTEAFF.

The gene calls are TRBV19 and TRBJ2-5, with TRBD1 matching over 7 bases. This CDR3 region has 16 residues. V dropped 5 bases and J dropped 0; count of bases not matched to a gene: 9. Looked up from germline, CDR1 is LNHDA and CDR2 is SQIVND (reference sequence). CDR3 nucleotides: TGTGCCAGTAGTGGACCATACGGACAGGACCAAGAGACCCAGTACTTC. It yields the protein CASSGPYGQDQETQYF. Using reference TRBV19 and TRBJ2-5 for the parts outside the CDR3, the full variable domain is DGGITQSPKYLFRKEGQNVTLSCEQNLNHDAMYWYRQDPGQGLRLIYYSQIVNDFQKGDIAEGYSVSREKKESFPLTVTSAQKNPTAFYLCASSGPYGQDQETQYFGPGTRLLVL.

This clone is a singleton in its sample. The chain is built from TRBV7-8 and TRBJ2-1, with D possibly being TRBD2 (5 bases). The CDR3 runs 15 residues. Trimming left V 4 bases short and J 8 bases short, with 18 bases between. Germline V lookup: CDR1 SGHVS, CDR2 FQNEAQ. The chain's CDR3 is CASSSKDSLRDEQFF. The CDR3 nucleotides read TGTGCCAGCAGCTCTAAGGACTCCCTCCGGGATGAGCAGTTCTTC.

V and J are TRBV7-6 and TRBJ2-5; the D gene is possibly TRBD2 (7 bases). The V and J ends lost 2 bases and 5 bases respectively, with 21 bases between them. Germline CDR1 SGHVS, CDR2 FNYEAQ. The CDR3 has 17 amino acids. CDR3 nucleotide sequence: TGTGCCAGCAGCTTACAGGGGAGGGGGAGCGGCGGGGAGACCCAGTACTTC. Translating it yields CASSLQGRGSGGETQYF.

The gene calls are TRBV7-9 and TRBJ2-3; D gene uncertain. The CDR3 consists of 17 residues. In germline, CDR1 is SEHNR, CDR2 FQNEAQ (reference sequence). Trimming removed 1 base from V and 2 bases from J, with 16 bases in between. Here the CDR3 reads CASSLVALRTHTDTQYF. In DNA, the CDR3 is TGTGCCAGCAGCTTAGTCGCGCTACGGACCCACACAGATACGCAGTATTTT.

V gene TRBV6-1 combines with J gene TRBJ1-1, with a weak D call TRBD1 (5 bases). V lost 0 bases, J lost 1 base, and 12 bases lay in between. Germline CDR1 and CDR2: MNHNS and SASEGT. The CDR3 consists of 16 residues. DNA of the CDR3: TGTGCCAGCAGTGAAGCGCGGTACGGGACGAACACTGAAGCTTTCTTT. As protein: CASSEARYGTNTEAFF.

The chain is built from TRBV6-5 and TRBJ2-1, with D possibly being TRBD1 (5 bases). Trimming removed 9 bases from V and 7 bases from J, with 16 bases in between. The CDR3 spans 13 residues. The germline gives CDR1 MNHEY, CDR2 SVGAGI. The CDR3 here is CASRHAQGNEQFF. In nucleotides, the CDR3 is TGTGCCAGTCGCCATGCGCAGGGTAATGAGCAGTTCTTC.

The V and J genes are TRBV28 and TRBJ1-2; 8 bases are a match to TRBD1. In germline, CDR1 is MDHEN, CDR2 SYDVKM. This CDR3 is built from 13 residues. J lost 3 bases, V lost 6 bases, and 3 bases had no gene match. The CDR3 region has the DNA TGTGCCAGCAGCAGGGGGCGGGACTATGGCTACACCTTC. Translating it yields CASSRGRDYGYTF.

The chain recombines TRBV5-1 with TRBJ2-7, with TRBD1 matching 7 bases. Looked up from germline, CDR1 is SGHRS and CDR2 is YFSETQ. The CDR3 contains 14 residues. V was pared by 0 bases and J by 3 bases, with 3 bases of the junction left unmatched. The CDR3 loop reads CASSLGAGGYEQYF. In DNA form, the CDR3 reads TGCGCCAGCAGCTTGGGGGCAGGGGGCTACGAGCAGTACTTC.